The rows below give T cell receptor beta chains drawn from one sample of a study of blood T cell repertoires in COVID-19. The repertoire was sequenced with immunoSEQ multiplex PCR; TCRdb's copy has only in-frame clones and lacks some. The data hold more than 80,000 clones, with around 84% observed a single time. Material: peripheral blood. These TCRs come from a man aged 40-50 years with acute or convalescent COVID-19. Both conserved end residues are part of each CDR3. The D gene is left open where the match is weak. Expanded clones get a size class; other rows say once, few or many, or leave the size out.

cdr3_nt cdr3_aa v_call cdr3_length clone_size j_call d_call
TGCGCCAGCAGCTTGGTACCAGGGGTTACCAACACCGGGGAGCTGTTTTTT CASSLVPGVTNTGELFF TRBV5-1 17 few TRBJ2-2 .
TGTGCCTCGGGGGGGACTATCTCCACAGATACGCAGTATTTT CASGGTISTDTQYF TRBV30 14 . TRBJ2-3 TRBD2
TGTGCCAGCAGCTTAGAACAGGGGGTGACTGAAGCTTTCTTT CASSLEQGVTEAFF TRBV7-2 14 . TRBJ1-1 TRBD1
TGCGCCAGCAGCTTCGAAGCGGGACAGGGGGTCAACGAGCAGTACTTC CASSFEAGQGVNEQYF TRBV5-1 16 once TRBJ2-7 TRBD1
TGTGCCAGCAGCCAAGTGACGGGGATGAACACTGAAGCTTTCTTT CASSQVTGMNTEAFF TRBV3-1/TRBV3-2 15 . TRBJ1-1 .
TGTGCCAGCAGCCCTAACGATAAACCTGGGACAGGGGGTTTTTATCAGCCCCAGCATTTT CASSPNDKPGTGGFYQPQHF TRBV21-1 20 . TRBJ1-5 .
TGTGCCGGACGACAGACCAACACCGGGGAGCTGTTTTTT CAGRQTNTGELFF TRBV6-5 13 . TRBJ2-2 .
TGTGCCAGCAGTGACCTTAGCGGGGGTTACAATGAGCAGTTCTTC CASSDLSGGYNEQFF TRBV2 15 . TRBJ2-1 TRBD2
TGTGCCAGCAGTGGGGCTTGGGCGAATCTAGCCAAAAACATTCAGTACTTC CASSGAWANLAKNIQYF TRBV6-1 17 . TRBJ2-4 .
TGCAGTGCTTCACATCACAATGAGCAGTTCTTC CSASHHNEQFF TRBV20-1 11 . TRBJ2-1 .
TGTGCCAGCAGCTTAGCTGCTGGGACAGGGGACCACGAGCAGTACTTC CASSLAAGTGDHEQYF TRBV7-9 16 . TRBJ2-7 TRBD1
TGTGCCAGCAGCTCGTACCGGGACAGCTCTGGAAACACCATATATTTT CASSSYRDSSGNTIYF TRBV7-6 16 few TRBJ1-3 TRBD1
TGTGCCAGCAGTGAGACCGGGACAGGGTCGCACGAGCAGTACTTC CASSETGTGSHEQYF TRBV2 15 . TRBJ2-7 TRBD1
TGCGCCAGCAGCTTGGAAGCCACCTACGAGCAGTACTTC CASSLEATYEQYF TRBV5-1 13 . TRBJ2-7 .
TGTGCCAGCAGCTTAACCGGGACTGATTTATACAATGAGCAGTTCTTC CASSLTGTDLYNEQFF TRBV11-2 16 . TRBJ2-1 .
TGTGCCAGCAGCTTAGGTGGGAGGTTGGGCGCCGAGCAGTACTTC CASSLGGRLGAEQYF TRBV7-8 15 few TRBJ2-7 .
TGTGCCGGGGCCGGGACTAGCAGCTCCAATGAGCAGTTCTTC CAGAGTSSSNEQFF TRBV10-3 14 . TRBJ2-1 TRBD2
TGTGCCAGCAGTTCGACTCGGACCCTGAGGGCGGACGAGCAGTACTTC CASSSTRTLRADEQYF TRBV6-6 16 . TRBJ2-7 .
TGTGCCAGTAGTATTACAGGGGCGGCCACTGAAGCTTTCTTT CASSITGAATEAFF TRBV19 14 once TRBJ1-1 TRBD1
TGTGCCAGCAGCTTAGGGGGACGGGGACAGAGCTCCTATAATTCACCCCTCCACTTT CASSLGGRGQSSYNSPLHF TRBV7-6 19 . TRBJ1-6 TRBD1
TGTGCCAGCAGCTTAACTACAGGCTACACCTTC CASSLTTGYTF TRBV2 11 . TRBJ1-2 .
TGCGCCAGCAAAACCGGGACAGGGTCTGGGAGGTACGAGCAGTACTTC CASKTGTGSGRYEQYF TRBV5-1 16 . TRBJ2-7 TRBD1
TGTGCCAGCAGCCAGGACAGCTCCTACGAGCAGTACTTC CASSQDSSYEQYF TRBV7-3 13 . TRBJ2-7 .
TGTGCCAGCAGTCAACGCGGGGGACAGGGAGGATATCAGCCCCAGCATTTT CASSQRGGQGGYQPQHF TRBV6-2/TRBV6-3 17 . TRBJ1-5 TRBD1
TGCGCCAGCAGCTTGCTTGGACTAGCGGGAAATGAGCAGTTCTTC CASSLLGLAGNEQFF TRBV5-1 15 . TRBJ2-1 TRBD2
TGTGCCAGCAGTTCAGGGAGGGAGACCCAGTACTTC CASSSGRETQYF TRBV9 12 . TRBJ2-5 .
TGCGCCAGCAGCTCAGTAAAACCGGGACTAGCGGCGAGTGAGACCCAGTACTTC CASSSVKPGLAASETQYF TRBV5-1 18 . TRBJ2-5 TRBD2